This is a list of T cell receptor beta chains from one sample in a study of Graves' ophthalmopathy and Graves' hyperthyroidism. One entry per CDR3 protein results from TCRdb running MiXCR on the multiplex PCR reads. The repertoire includes hundreds of thousands of distinct CDR3 sequences, around 50% of them detected once, and roughly 45% sits in the top ten. The specimen sequenced was peripheral blood. These receptor sequences come from an adult man with Graves' ophthalmopathy. Each CDR3 is given with its conserved first and last residue. The D gene is left open where the match is weak. The size of a clone is reported for some rows only, either as once, few or many, or as a class for expanded clones.

J gene,V gene,clone size,D gene,CDR3 length,CDR3 protein,CDR3 DNA
TRBJ2-5,TRBV7-9,-,-,13,CASSLDVRETQYF,TGTGCCAGCAGCTTAGACGTCCGAGAGACCCAGTACTTC
TRBJ1-5,TRBV20-1,-,TRBD1,17,CSARDERQGIINQPQHF,TGCAGTGCTAGAGATGAACGACAGGGAATAATCAATCAGCCCCAGCATTTT
TRBJ1-6,TRBV20-1,-,-,13,CSARRGDNSPLHF,TGCAGTGCTAGAAGGGGAGATAATTCACCCCTCCACTTT
TRBJ2-5,TRBV29-1,-,-,12,CSVGGVGETQYF,TGCAGCGTTGGTGGGGTAGGGGAGACCCAGTACTTC
TRBJ1-6,TRBV5-4,-,-,13,CASSLSEKAPLHF,TGTGCCAGCAGCTTGTCGGAGAAAGCACCCCTCCACTTT
TRBJ1-2,TRBV6-1,many,-,11,CASSAVGGYTF,TGTGCCAGCAGTGCCGTTGGGGGCTACACCTTC
TRBJ2-3,TRBV24-1,-,TRBD2,16,CATSDAVLADTDTQYF,TGTGCCACCAGTGACGCTGTACTAGCGGACACAGATACGCAGTATTTT
TRBJ1-1,TRBV10-3,-,-,14,CASSFGLINTEAFF,TGTGCCAGCAGTTTCGGTCTTATCAACACTGAAGCTTTCTTT
TRBJ2-7,TRBV5-6,-,-,12,CASSTTIYEQYF,TGTGCCAGCTCCACCACGATCTACGAGCAGTACTTC
TRBJ1-2,TRBV2,few,-,13,CASSERGGGGYTF,TGTGCCAGCAGTGAAAGGGGGGGCGGGGGCTACACCTTC
TRBJ2-2,TRBV24-1,few,TRBD2,15,CATSVGLVRNGELFF,TGTGCCACCAGTGTCGGACTAGTTCGGAACGGGGAGCTGTTTTTT
TRBJ1-2,TRBV7-4,many,-,12,CASSLEVRCYTF,TGTGCCAGCAGCTTAGAGGTCCGCTGCTACACCTTC
TRBJ2-1,TRBV7-8,-,TRBD2,15,CASSLAGHFLNEQFF,TGTGCCAGCAGCCTAGCGGGCCATTTTCTCAATGAGCAGTTCTTC